These T cell receptor beta chains were read from a single sample in a study of immune cell composition in non-small cell lung cancer. Profiled with immunoSEQ multiplex PCR; TCRdb holds only in-frame clones, not every one. The sample carries about 10,000 clones, about 60% recorded once. The sequenced sample was lung tumor tissue. These receptors all come from a human donor with non-small cell lung cancer. CDR3s include the opening cysteine and the closing phenylalanine or tryptophan. The D gene is left open where the match is weak. Clone size is stated in some rows and not others, as once, few, many or a class when expanded.

d_gene	v_gene	j_gene	abundance	CDR3aa	CDR3nt
-	TRBV5-4	TRBJ1-4	-	CASSDTRGTNEKLFF	TGTGCCAGCAGCGACACCAGGGGAACTAATGAAAAACTGTTTTTT
-	TRBV5-1	TRBJ2-1	-	CASSLALRGAGGWNEQFF	TGCGCCAGCAGCTTGGCCTTGCGGGGAGCAGGGGGGTGGAATGAGCAGTTCTTC
-	TRBV27	TRBJ2-1	-	CAIPKGVVTRQYNEQFF	TGTGCCATCCCCAAGGGGGTCGTGACCCGACAATACAATGAGCAGTTCTTC
TRBD2	TRBV5-6	TRBJ2-7	-	CASSPLTSGSYEQYF	TGTGCCAGCAGCCCACTGACTAGCGGGAGCTACGAGCAGTACTTC
-	TRBV30	TRBJ1-5	few	CAWSYRANQPQHF	TGTGCCTGGAGTTACAGGGCGAATCAGCCCCAGCATTTT
-	TRBV7-9	TRBJ1-1	-	CASSPLSRDNTEAFF	TGTGCCAGCAGCCCCTTATCGCGGGACAACACTGAAGCTTTCTTT
TRBD2	TRBV7-8	TRBJ2-2	-	CASRGLAVNTGELFF	TGTGCCAGCAGGGGACTAGCTGTAAACACCGGGGAGCTGTTTTTT
-	TRBV29-1	TRBJ2-5	-	CSVEFRRGETQYF	TGCAGCGTTGAGTTCCGCAGAGGGGAGACCCAGTACTTC
-	TRBV19	TRBJ1-1	-	CASKGRGNTEAFF	TGTGCCAGTAAGGGCAGGGGAAACACTGAAGCTTTCTTT
-	TRBV10-3	TRBJ2-7	-	CATQGWGYEQYF	TGTGCCACCCAGGGTTGGGGCTACGAGCAGTACTTC
TRBD1	TRBV7-6	TRBJ2-7	-	CASSLGTGPSYEQYF	TGTGCCAGCAGCTTAGGGACAGGGCCCTCCTACGAGCAGTACTTC
TRBD2	TRBV4-3	TRBJ2-7	-	CASSQDRTSGTPYEQYF	TGCGCCAGCAGCCAAGATAGGACTAGCGGGACCCCCTACGAGCAGTACTTC
-	TRBV29-1	TRBJ2-7	-	CSVEVPGFTYEQYF	TGCAGCGTTGAAGTTCCGGGATTCACCTACGAGCAGTACTTC
-	TRBV18	TRBJ1-3	few	CASSPAGAGNTIYF	TGTGCCAGCTCACCAGCAGGGGCTGGAAACACCATATATTTT
-	TRBV27	TRBJ1-4	-	CASSLFGRGTTNEKLFF	TGTGCCAGCAGTTTATTTGGGAGGGGAACAACTAATGAAAAACTGTTTTTT
-	TRBV6-5	TRBJ1-4	-	CASSYLDWGPVEKLFF	TGTGCCAGCAGTTACTTAGATTGGGGGCCGGTTGAAAAACTGTTTTTT
TRBD1	TRBV4-2	TRBJ2-1	-	CASSQDPTGFDEQFF	TGTGCCAGCAGCCAAGACCCGACAGGGTTCGATGAGCAGTTCTTC
TRBD2	TRBV5-1	TRBJ2-3	-	CASSLTSAADTQYF	TGCGCCAGCAGCTTGACTAGCGCGGCAGATACGCAGTATTTT
TRBD1	TRBV4-2	TRBJ2-7	-	CASSLGTGPSYEQYF	TGTGCCAGCAGCTTAGGGACAGGGCCCTCCTACGAGCAGTACTTC
TRBD2	TRBV30	TRBJ2-1	-	CAWSEPTSGSGNEQFF	TGTGCCTGGAGCGAACCAACTAGCGGGAGCGGCAATGAGCAGTTCTTC
TRBD2	TRBV5-4	TRBJ2-5	-	CASSLSLAGETQYF	TGTGCCAGCAGCTTGTCTCTAGCGGGAGAGACCCAGTACTTC
-	TRBV9	TRBJ1-5	-	CASSKRTESNQPQHF	TGTGCCAGCAGCAAACGGACAGAGAGCAATCAGCCCCAGCATTTT
-	TRBV28	TRBJ2-7	-	CASSFIAAVEQYF	TGTGCCAGCAGTTTCATCGCGGCAGTCGAGCAGTACTTC
-	TRBV6-1	TRBJ1-3	-	CASSIQKEGNTIYF	TGTGCCAGCAGTATTCAAAAGGAGGGTAACACCATATATTTT
-	TRBV7-2	TRBJ2-7	medium-sized	CASSIGQNIAYEQYF	TGTGCCAGCAGCATAGGACAAAATATAGCCTACGAGCAGTACTTC
-	TRBV6-5	TRBJ2-7	-	CASRRGTGSSYEQYF	TGTGCCAGCAGGCGGGGGACAGGCTCCTCCTACGAGCAGTACTTC
-	TRBV10-3	TRBJ2-2	-	CAISPTMGGIGGKELFF	TGTGCCATCAGTCCGACAATGGGTGGCATAGGAGGGAAGGAGCTGTTTTTT
-	TRBV7-2	TRBJ2-3	-	CASTLNGGYSTDTQYF	TGTGCCAGCACCTTAAACGGCGGGTATAGCACAGATACGCAGTATTTT
-	TRBV27	TRBJ1-2	-	CASSFAGGIYGYTF	TGTGCCAGCAGTTTCGCGGGAGGGATCTATGGCTACACCTTC